The 6 T cell receptor beta chains below all came from one sample that was sequenced in a study of cytomegalovirus exposure and HLA in healthy donors. Researchers ran the PCR with 60 Vbeta and 13 Jbeta primers. The data were produced by immunoSEQ multiplex PCR, yet TCRdb's version contains in-frame clones alone and is incomplete. The profile shows about 150,000 clones, roughly 80% of them singletons. Sample: PBMCs. Source of these receptors: a woman in her forties in good health and CMV-seropositive.

This chain joins TRBV4-1 and TRBJ2-6; D is ambiguous. Trimming left V 4 bases short and J 2 bases short, with 12 bases between. The germline CDR1 and CDR2 sequences are MGHRA and YSYEKL. The CDR3 is 16 residues long. The CDR3 DNA follows: TGCGCCAGCAGCCCGAACGACCGGGCTGGGGCCAACGTCCTGACTTTC. Translated: CASSPNDRAGANVLTF.

The chain carries TRBV27 and TRBJ2-7; D is possibly TRBD1 (5 bases). Per germline, CDR1 MNHEY and CDR2 SMNVEV (reference sequence). The CDR3 is made up of 14 amino acids. With 6 bases removed from V and 2 bases from J, the gap between germline ends came to 14 bases. Here the CDR3 reads CASSPSVGPYEQYF. In nucleotides, the CDR3 is TGTGCCAGCAGCCCCTCTGTGGGGCCCTACGAGCAGTACTTC.

The chain couples TRBV7-8 to TRBJ1-2, with TRBD1 matching 7 bases. Germline V gene data show CDR1 as SGHVS and CDR2 as FQNEAQ. CDR3 length equals 14 residues. With 0 bases clipped from V and 6 bases from J, the junction kept 4 bases outside the gene matches. The CDR3 here is CASSLAQGVHGYTF. Here the CDR3 DNA reads TGTGCCAGCAGCTTAGCGCAGGGGGTGCATGGCTACACCTTC.

CDR3 nucleotides: TGCACCCCCCATCGGCCGGGACTAGCGGGGGGTTCCAGCTCCTACGAGCAGTACTTC. This codes for CTPHRPGLAGGSSSYEQYF. The genes are TRBV1 and TRBJ2-7; TRBD2, as called in the table, went unchecked against the DNA. TRBV1 is described as a pseudogene. CDR3 size: 19 residues.

This clone was seen a handful of times. J is TRBJ1-6 and V is TRBV28, with 8 bases fitting TRBD1. Trimming at V came to 5 bases and at J to 0 bases, leaving 12 bases not matched to a gene. The CDR3 covers 19 residues. Germline CDR1 and CDR2: MDHEN and SYDVKM. This CDR3 is CASSLGQGGISSYNSPLHF. The CDR3, as DNA: TGTGCCAGCAGTCTTGGACAGGGAGGAATTAGCTCCTATAATTCACCCCTCCACTTT.

V is TRBV25-1 and J is TRBJ2-3, with D unclear. The CDR3 runs to 12 residues. Per the germline V gene, CDR1 is MGHDK and CDR2 is SYGVNS. V lost 10 bases to trimming and J lost 6 bases, with 14 bases between them. This chain's CDR3 is CATQNPADTQYF. DNA of the CDR3: TGTGCCACCCAAAATCCCGCGGATACGCAGTATTTT.